The TCR beta chain described here comes from a study of shared clonotypes between healthy human individuals. With regard to this clone: The same CDR3 also results from other DNA sequences found in this sample.

V was shortened by 3 bases and J by 6 bases, with 5 bases between the two germline ends. Per germline, CDR1 MNHEY and CDR2 SMNVEV (reference sequence). This CDR3 spans 12 amino acids. Naive CD8 cells were CD45RO-negative, positively selected for CCR7, excluding terminally differentiated effector memory CD45RA+ cells. Generated by immunoSEQ multiplex PCR, the TCRdb table keeps only in-frame clones and is missing some. The profile shows around 2,000,000 clones, about 92% of them singletons. J is TRBJ2-2 and V is TRBV27; D remains unclear. This clonotype was sampled from a man between 18 and 35 years old in good health. Some clones in this sample may be carry-over from other donors' samples. The sample taken for sequencing was naive CD8+ T cells from PBMCs. The CDR3 nucleotides are TGTGCCAGCAGTTTTTCGTCCGGGGAGCTGTTTTTT. Translation gives CASSFSSGELFF.